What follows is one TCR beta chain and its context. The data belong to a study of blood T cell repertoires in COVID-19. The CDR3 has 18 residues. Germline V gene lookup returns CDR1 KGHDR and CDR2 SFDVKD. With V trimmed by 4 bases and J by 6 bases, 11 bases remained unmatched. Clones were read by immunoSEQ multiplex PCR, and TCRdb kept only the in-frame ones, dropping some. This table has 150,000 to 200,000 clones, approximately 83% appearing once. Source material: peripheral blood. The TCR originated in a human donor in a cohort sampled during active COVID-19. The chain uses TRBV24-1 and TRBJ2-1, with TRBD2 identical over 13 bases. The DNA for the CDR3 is TGTGCCACCAGTGACTCTAGGACTAGCGGGGGACCCCTCAATGAGCAGTTCTTC. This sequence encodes CATSDSRTSGGPLNEQFF.